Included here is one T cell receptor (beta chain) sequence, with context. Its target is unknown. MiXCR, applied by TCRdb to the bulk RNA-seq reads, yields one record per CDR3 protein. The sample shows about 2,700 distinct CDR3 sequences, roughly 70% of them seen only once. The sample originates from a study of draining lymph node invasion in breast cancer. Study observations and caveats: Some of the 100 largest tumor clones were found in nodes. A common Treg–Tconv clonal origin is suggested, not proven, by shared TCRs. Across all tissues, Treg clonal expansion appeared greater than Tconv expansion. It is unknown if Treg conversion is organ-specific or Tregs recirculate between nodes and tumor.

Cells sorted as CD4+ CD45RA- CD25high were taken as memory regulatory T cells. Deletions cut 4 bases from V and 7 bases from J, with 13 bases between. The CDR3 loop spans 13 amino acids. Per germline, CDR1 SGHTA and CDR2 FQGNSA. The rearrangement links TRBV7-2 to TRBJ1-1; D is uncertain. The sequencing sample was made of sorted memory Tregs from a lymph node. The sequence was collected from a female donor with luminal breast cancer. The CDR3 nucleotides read TGTGCCAGCAGCTCCTCGTCCGAGGGTGAAGCTTTCTTT. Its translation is CASSSSSEGEAFF. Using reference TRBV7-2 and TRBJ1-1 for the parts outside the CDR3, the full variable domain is GAGVSQSPSNKVTEKGKDVELRCDPISGHTALYWYRQSLGQGLEFLIYFQGNSAPDKSGLPSDRFSAERTGGSVSTLTIQRTQQEDSAVYLCASSSSSEGEAFFGQGTRLTVV.